This T cell receptor beta chain originates from a study of beta chain features in type 1 diabetes. Study at large: In age, gender and cell yields, patients were similar to healthy donors.

V lost 8 bases to trimming and J lost 4 bases; unmatched junction nucleotides: 2. From germline, CDR1 is LNHDA and CDR2 SQIVND (reference sequence). This CDR3 is 12 amino acids long. Overall study results and limits: Sampled from patients, naive, central memory and Treg TCRB repertoires appeared more similar than those sampled from healthy donors. More deletions and fewer insertions at VDJ junctions were found in patients with type 1 diabetes.

Sampling consisted of one heparinised blood draw per donor, averaging approximately 120 mL. This clone was seen a few times. Its specificity is not known. Sequencing targeted expressed TCRB transcripts, as all isolated RNA had been reverse transcribed. The data were produced by immunoSEQ multiplex PCR, yet TCRdb's version contains in-frame clones alone and is incomplete. This table holds a few hundred thousand clones, 8% to 13% found once. The sequenced material came from naive CD4+ T cells from blood. The clonotype originates from a woman aged 30 to 39 in good health. This chain links TRBV19 with TRBJ1-5, with 7 positions matching TRBD1. CDR3: CASGTVNQPQHF. In nucleotides, the CDR3 is TGTGCCAGTGGGACAGTTAATCAGCCCCAGCATTTT.